The 29 T cell receptor beta chains listed next were all sequenced from one sample in a study of T cell responses to AZD1222 COVID-19 vaccine. This table comes from immunoSEQ multiplex PCR, and its TCRdb copy is limited to in-frame clones, with some not included. The data contain fewer than 110,000 clones, about 90% of them seen just once; the ten biggest clones take up under 10%. The source material was peripheral blood, sampled 28 days after the second AZD1222 dose. Source of these receptors: an adult who received the AZD1222 COVID-19 vaccine.

In DNA form, the CDR3 reads TGTGCCAGCAGCTTAACGTCGGTAATCACAGATACGCAGTATTTT. Protein product: CASSLTSVITDTQYF. The genes are TRBV7-3 and TRBJ2-3; D uncertain. This CDR3 is 15 amino acids long. The germline gives CDR1 SGHTA, CDR2 FQGTGA. Trimming cost V 0 bases and J 2 bases, with 9 bases left between them.

V gene TRBV18 combines with J gene TRBJ1-2; D is unresolved. The CDR3 runs 15 residues. V shed 3 bases and J shed 1 base, with 12 bases lying between them. CDR1 is KGHSH, CDR2 LQKENI, per germline. For the CDR3, the DNA is TGTGCCAGCTCACCTGCAACGGTCGGTAACTATGGCTACACCTTC. It yields the protein CASSPATVGNYGYTF. Variable domain in full (rest from reference TRBV18 and TRBJ1-2): NAGVMQNPRHLVRRRGQEARLRCSPMKGHSHVYWYRQLPEEGLKFMVYLQKENIIDESGMPKERFSAEFPKEGPSILRIQQVVRGDSAAYFCASSPATVGNYGYTFGSGTRLTVV.

The CDR3 DNA reads TGTGCCAGCAGCTTGGGTTGGAAGACCCAGTACTTC. It codes for CASSLGWKTQYF. The chain combines TRBV7-9 with TRBJ2-5; D is undetermined. Germline values: CDR1 SEHNR, CDR2 FQNEAQ (reference sequence). This CDR3 has 12 amino acids. Between the trimmed V and J ends, which lost 3 bases and 6 bases, there was a span of 8 bases.

The V and J genes are TRBV3-1 (or the pseudogene TRBV3-2) and TRBJ1-4; perhaps TRBD1 as D (5 bases). Germline V lookup: CDR1 LGHDT, CDR2 YNNKEL (reference sequence). Trimming shortened V by 4 bases and J by 4 bases, and 10 bases separated the two germline ends. The length of the CDR3 is 14 residues. The CDR3 nucleotides read TGTGCCAGCAGCCCGGGACTGATTAATGAAAAACTGTTTTTT. Protein: CASSPGLINEKLFF.

The V call is TRBV9, the J call TRBJ2-1; D possibly corresponds to TRBD1 (6 bases). Trimming took 3 bases from V and 6 from J, leaving 25 bases between them. From germline, CDR1 is SGDLS and CDR2 YYNGEE. This CDR3 is 18 amino acids long. CDR3 bases: TGTGCCAGCAGCGCAAACACAGGGACGATACCCCTGGGCAATGAGCAGTTCTTC. The encoded protein is CASSANTGTIPLGNEQFF.

The V call is TRBV6-4, the J call TRBJ2-3; D is uncertain. Germline V gene lookup returns CDR1 MRHNA and CDR2 SNTAGT. There are 14 residues in the CDR3. Trimming removed 4 bases at V and 2 bases at J, with 10 bases between. The CDR3 sequence is CASSVGSLTDTQYF. The CDR3, as DNA: TGTGCCAGCAGTGTCGGTAGCCTCACAGATACGCAGTATTTT.

This chain joins TRBV11-3 and TRBJ1-6, with 9 bases that match TRBD1. Per the germline V gene, CDR1 is SGHNT and CDR2 is YENEEA. The length of the CDR3 is 16 residues. V was clipped by 4 bases and J by 6 bases; unmatched bases: 7. In DNA form, the CDR3 reads TGTGCCAGCAGCTCGGGACAGGGCCTCCTTAATTCACCCCTCCACTTT. This gives the protein CASSSGQGLLNSPLHF.

CDR3 nucleotide sequence: TGTGCCACCAGCAGAGATCAGGGGGGGCTGGGTGGCTACACCTTC. Encoded protein: CATSRDQGGLGGYTF. The chain has TRBV15 and TRBJ1-2; 7 bases match TRBD1. The CDR3 contains 15 residues. The V gene end was trimmed by 0 bases and the J gene end by 7 bases; junction bases not matched to a gene: 8. Per the germline V gene, CDR1 is LNHNV and CDR2 is YYDKDF (reference sequence).

The chain carries TRBV19 and TRBJ1-5, with TRBD1 as a possible D gene (5 bases). Germline V gene data show CDR1 as LNHDA and CDR2 as SQIVND (reference sequence). This CDR3 has 16 residues. Trimming cost V 5 bases and J 6 bases, with 20 bases left between them. Here the CDR3 reads CASSPLPQQGSQPQHF. CDR3 nucleotides: TGTGCCAGTAGTCCATTACCGCAGCAGGGATCTCAGCCCCAGCATTTT. Full variable domain (rest looked up from reference TRBV19 and TRBJ1-5): DGGITQSPKYLFRKEGQNVTLSCEQNLNHDAMYWYRQDPGQGLRLIYYSQIVNDFQKGDIAEGYSVSREKKESFPLTVTSAQKNPTAFYLCASSPLPQQGSQPQHFGDGTRLSIL.

J is TRBJ2-7 and V is TRBV5-4, with TRBD1 identical over 8 bases. The V gene end was trimmed by 4 bases and the J gene end by 4 bases; junction bases not matched to a gene: 7. The length of the CDR3 is 14 residues. From germline, CDR1 is SGHNT and CDR2 YYREEE (reference sequence). The CDR3 coding sequence is TGTGCCAGCAGCGAGGGACAGGTTCGTTACGAGCAGTACTTC. Protein: CASSEGQVRYEQYF.

The chain employs TRBV3-1 (or the pseudogene TRBV3-2) and TRBJ2-1; 8 bases align to TRBD2. The J segment lost 9 bases and the V segment lost 3 bases, leaving 1 base of the junction unmatched. The length of the CDR3 is 12 residues. The V gene's germline CDR1 is LGHDT and CDR2 YNNKEL (reference sequence). CDR3 protein: CASSQLAGEQFF. The CDR3 DNA sequence: TGTGCCAGCAGCCAGCTAGCGGGTGAGCAGTTCTTC.

This clone appeared a few times. The chain carries TRBV14 and TRBJ2-7, with TRBD1 identical over 8 bases. The germline V gene encodes CDR1 SGHDN and CDR2 FVKESK. The junction had 10 bases not matched to a gene; V was cut back by 1 base and J by 5 bases. The CDR3 consists of 16 residues. DNA for the CDR3: TGTGCCAGCAGCCAAGGGGGGGCAGGGGGCATCAACGAGCAGTACTTC. As protein: CASSQGGAGGINEQYF.

The chain is built from TRBV30 and TRBJ1-1; a possible D gene is TRBD1 (6 bases). V lost 4 bases and J 6 bases, leaving 21 bases between the germline ends. CDR1 is GTSNPN and CDR2 is SVGIG in the germline V gene (reference sequence). There are 15 residues in the CDR3. The CDR3 nucleotides read TGTGCCTGGACCTCACCCCAGGGGCCGAGGGCTGAAGCTTTCTTT. It codes for CAWTSPQGPRAEAFF.

The chain uses TRBV28 and TRBJ1-5; TRBD1 aligns across 7 bases. This CDR3 is 14 amino acids long. Trimming removed 3 bases from V and 2 bases from J; junction bases left unmatched: 1. CDR1 is MDHEN, CDR2 SYDVKM, per germline. CDR3 sequence reads: CASSFRGRNQPQHF. The CDR3 DNA reads as TGTGCCAGCAGTTTTAGGGGGCGCAATCAGCCCCAGCATTTT.

The chain joins TRBV29-1 to TRBJ2-1; 7 nucleotides agree with TRBD1. CDR1 and CDR2 from the germline V gene are SQVTM and ANQGSEA. With V trimmed by 7 bases and J by 5 bases, 5 bases remained unmatched. This CDR3 comprises 12 residues. The CDR3 DNA is TGCAGCGACCTGGGACAGAACAATGAGCAGTTCTTC. Its translation is CSDLGQNNEQFF.

The genes are TRBV5-6 and TRBJ1-5; TRBD1 might be the D (6 bases). There are 13 residues in the CDR3. The germline CDR1 and CDR2 sequences are SGHDT and YYEEEE. V lost 3 bases and J lost 4, with 8 bases in between. The CDR3 DNA is TGTGCCAGCAGCTGGCAGGGGAATCAGCCCCAGCATTTT. Residues: CASSWQGNQPQHF.

Here the CDR3 reads CASSSLSRGGRRNEQFF. The DNA for the CDR3 is TGTGCCAGCAGTTCTCTTTCTCGTGGAGGTAGGAGGAATGAGCAGTTCTTC. The genes are TRBV3-1 (or the pseudogene TRBV3-2) and TRBJ2-1; a weak D match, TRBD2 (5 bases). V was shortened by 6 bases and J by 7 bases, with 25 bases between the two germline ends. The CDR3 runs 17 residues. Per the germline V gene, CDR1 is LGHDT and CDR2 is YNNKEL (reference sequence).

The gene calls are TRBV5-6 and TRBJ1-2, with D tentatively TRBD1 (6 bases). The ends were cut back, 4 bases at V and 5 bases at J, with 9 bases in the middle. Germline V gives CDR1 SGHDT, CDR2 YYEEEE. This CDR3 region has 12 residues. The CDR3 sequence is CASSADSYGYTF. The DNA for the CDR3 is TGTGCCAGCAGCGCGGACAGTTATGGCTACACCTTC. Drawing the rest from reference TRBV5-6 and TRBJ1-2, the complete variable domain is DAGVTQSPTHLIKTRGQQVTLRCSPKSGHDTVSWYQQALGQGPQFIFQYYEEEERQRGNFPDRFSGHQFPNYSSELNVNALLLGDSALYLCASSADSYGYTFGSGTRLTVV.

The gene calls are TRBV19 and TRBJ1-3; D call uncertain. The CDR3 is 13 residues long. With 8 bases removed from V and 0 bases from J, the gap between germline ends came to 8 bases. The germline V gene has CDR1 LNHDA and CDR2 SQIVND (reference sequence). The DNA for the CDR3 is TGTGCCAGTGGAACAAGCTCTGGAAACACCATATATTTT. It is translated as CASGTSSGNTIYF.

This chain uses TRBV12-3 or TRBV12-4 with TRBJ1-1; a weak D match, TRBD1 (6 bases). The V end lost 3 bases, the J end lost 8 bases, and 10 bases lay between the germline ends. This CDR3 is built from 12 residues. CDR3 in DNA: TGTGCCAGCAGTTTGGTACAGGGAGAAGCTTTCTTT. Amino acid sequence: CASSLVQGEAFF.

This clone has only one observation. V and J are TRBV11-2 and TRBJ1-1, with D possibly matching TRBD1 (6 bases). Trimming stripped 1 base from V and 7 bases from J, with 16 bases between. Germline CDR1 is SGHAT and CDR2 is FQNNGV. This CDR3 spans 15 amino acids. The CDR3 DNA reads as TGTGCCAGCAGCTTAGGGGGGGGCAGTCAGGATGAAGCTTTCTTT. Translation: CASSLGGGSQDEAFF.

About this clone itself: A junction boundary mismatches the germline segment, possibly from a read error. The rearrangement uses TRBV5-4 and TRBJ1-6, with 7 bases that match TRBD1. CDR1 and CDR2 (germline): SGHNT, YYREEE (reference sequence). The CDR3 loop spans 14 amino acids. CDR3 nucleotide sequence: TGTGCCAGCAGCTTTGAGGGGGCGCGGGGGTCACCCCTGTTT. Protein: CASSFEGARGSPLF.

The V and J genes are TRBV5-4 and TRBJ2-5; 11 positions match TRBD2. The V and J ends lost 2 bases and 3 bases, in that order; junction bases with no gene match: 0. This CDR3 is built from 14 residues. Germline values: CDR1 SGHNT, CDR2 YYREEE (reference sequence). CDR3 sequence (DNA): TGTGCCAGCAGCTTACTAGCGGGAGAAGAGACCCAGTACTTC. It translates to CASSLLAGEETQYF. Using reference TRBV5-4 and TRBJ2-5 for the parts outside the CDR3, the full variable domain is ETGVTQSPTHLIKTRGQQVTLRCSSQSGHNTVSWYQQALGQGPQFIFQYYREEENGRGNFPPRFSGLQFPNYSSELNVNALELDDSALYLCASSLLAGEETQYFGPGTRLLVL.

This rearrangement joins TRBV7-9 to TRBJ2-2, with D perhaps assigned TRBD1 or TRBD2 (6 bases each). Deletions cut 6 bases from V and 6 bases from J, with 26 bases between. The germline CDR1 and CDR2 sequences are SEHNR and FQNEAQ (reference sequence). This CDR3 spans 18 amino acids. The CDR3 DNA reads TGTGCCAGCAGGACACCCTTGGGGGCCGGGGGTTCGTCCGGGGAGCTGTTTTTT. Protein product: CASRTPLGAGGSSGELFF.

This chain links TRBV5-1 with TRBJ2-7; D ambiguous. Looked up from germline, CDR1 is SGHRS and CDR2 is YFSETQ. This CDR3 is 14 amino acids long. Trimming left V 0 bases short and J 5 bases short, with 12 bases between. The CDR3, as DNA: TGCGCCAGCAGCTTGGGGTATAGGAGTGACGAGCAGTACTTC. Translating gives CASSLGYRSDEQYF.

This clone occurred once. The chain is built from TRBV7-8 and TRBJ2-2, with 8 bases that match TRBD2. V lost 4 bases to trimming and J lost 4 bases; unmatched junction nucleotides: 2. CDR3 length: 14 residues. Germline-derived CDR1 and CDR2 are SGHVS and FQNEAQ. The DNA of the CDR3 is TGTGCCAGCAGCTCGGGACTAGTCACCGGGGAGCTGTTTTTT. This gives the protein CASSSGLVTGELFF.

The chain employs TRBV3-1 (or the pseudogene TRBV3-2) and TRBJ2-7; D is perhaps TRBD2 (7 bases). Germline V gene data show CDR1 as LGHDT and CDR2 as YNNKEL (reference sequence). The CDR3 totals 15 residues. Trimming cost V 2 bases and J 5 bases, with 16 bases left between them. CDR3 nucleotide sequence: TGTGCCAGCAGCCAAATCGGGGGGCCGGGGGACGAGCAGTACTTC. Encoded protein: CASSQIGGPGDEQYF.

The V call is TRBV9, the J call TRBJ2-3; 10 bases match TRBD1. The V gene end was trimmed by 5 bases and the J gene end by 0 bases; junction bases not matched to a gene: 12. CDR3 length: 18 residues. Germline-derived CDR1 and CDR2 are SGDLS and YYNGEE. CDR3 sequence reads: CASRRGTGAPMSTDTQYF. The DNA for the CDR3 is TGTGCCAGCAGGAGGGGGACAGGGGCCCCTATGAGCACAGATACGCAGTATTTT.

This chain joins TRBV19 and TRBJ2-7, with D uncertain. V was pared by 4 bases and J by 3 bases, with 13 bases between. There are 14 residues in the CDR3. Germline CDR1 and CDR2: LNHDA and SQIVND (reference sequence). CDR3 nucleotide sequence: TGTGCCAGTAGTAATACAGCTGGGCACTACGAGCAGTACTTC. Translation gives CASSNTAGHYEQYF.